This TCR beta chain was found in a study of CD8+ T cells in alopecia areata. The V end lost 0 bases, the J end lost 0 bases, and 8 bases lay between the germline ends. This CDR3 region has 15 residues. Germline values: CDR1 ENHRY, CDR2 SYGVKD. The study, taken as a whole, reports: While patients received tofacitinib, many expanded lesional clones remained present in scalp and blood. Between patients, shared TCR sequences were less clear than in mice. This was possibly due in part to HLA diversity in the patient population.

Investigators isolated RNA and reverse transcribed it into cDNA to act as the sequencing template. Profiling relied on immunoSEQ multiplex PCR, and the TCRdb table lists in-frame clones only, not all of them. The sample includes some 220,000 clones, around 57% of them seen just once. Treatment reported: oral pan-JAK inhibitor, 5-10 mg twice daily. Both peripheral blood and punch biopsies of lesional scalp skin were obtained from patients who had alopecia areata. PBMC-derived CD4+ and CD8+ T cells were sorted. This clone appeared a few times. What it binds is not known. Sequenced here: CD4+ T cells sorted from blood, sampled at week 4, from a patient treated with tofacitinib. The chain carries TRBV10-3 and TRBJ1-1; D remains ambiguous. This TCR came from a human donor with alopecia areata. CDR3 DNA: TGTGCCATCAGTGAGTCGACGAGATTGAACACTGAAGCTTTCTTT. It specifies CAISESTRLNTEAFF.